This T cell receptor beta chain was profiled in a study of radiation and T cells in renal cell carcinoma. Comments on this clone: Its antigen is not identified.

As for time point: blood 4 weeks post-SBRT, at nephrectomy. Documented treatment: 15 Gy SBRT to primary tumor, nephrectomy 4 weeks later. Nephrectomy followed 15 Gy stereotactic body radiation by 4 weeks. After SBRT, blood was collected at 2 and 4 weeks, plus baseline. The patient's renal cell carcinoma had clear cell pathology. Libraries were prepared by immunoSEQ multiplex PCR; TCRdb keeps only in-frame clonotypes and omits some of them. The sample shows 80,000 or so clones, about 89% of them seen only once. Study conclusions and caveats: Baseline intratumoral clonotype presence is unknown without pretreatment biopsies.

V lost 0 bases, J lost 1 base, and 11 bases lay in between. The CDR3 has 15 residues. Germline V gene lookup returns CDR1 SGHRS and CDR2 YFSETQ. This material consisted of blood, taken from a patient whose treatment included radiotherapy and nephrectomy. The J gene is TRBJ2-7, the V gene TRBV5-1; the D is unclear. The TCR originated in a woman in her 70s with renal cell carcinoma. CDR3 nucleotide sequence: TGCGCCAGCAGCTTGGGGGTGTCAGGATCCTACGAGCAGTACTTC. Encoded protein: CASSLGVSGSYEQYF. Filled out from reference TRBV5-1 and TRBJ2-7, the complete variable domain reads KAGVTQTPRYLIKTRGQQVTLSCSPISGHRSVSWYQQTPGQGLQFLFEYFSETQRNKGNFPGRFSGRQFSNSRSEMNVSTLELGDSALYLCASSLGVSGSYEQYFGPGTRLTVT.